This entry is about one T cell receptor beta chain. Germline lookup yields CDR1 MNHEY and CDR2 SMNVEV (reference sequence). Trimming at V came to 4 bases and at J to 6 bases, leaving 5 bases not matched to a gene. There are 13 residues in the CDR3. TRAV- and TRBV-specific primers, spanning alpha and beta chains, primed first-strand cDNA. Amplification of TCRs used a constant-region primer and V-primer adapter for 20 PCR cycles. The mRNA which had been isolated was amplified by in vitro transcription. TCRdb itself ran the reads through MiXCR, one entry per CDR3 protein. The table has almost 45,000 distinct CDR3 sequences, less than 30% seen once. The source of the sample is a study of low-dose radiotherapy and immunotherapy resistance in tumors. Study in general: The authors gave intravenous cyclophosphamide 200 mg/m2 every two weeks, one day before radiation and immunotherapy.

Time point specified: after trial treatment. Treatment indicated: LDRT plus nivolumab, ipilimumab, low-dose cyclophosphamide and aspirin (RACIN trial). The donors' regimen was nivolumab, ipilimumab, aspirin, low-dose cyclophosphamide and low-dose radiotherapy. This receptor was obtained from a male donor with prostate cancer. The starting material was PBMCs, obtained after low-dose radiotherapy plus immunotherapy. This rearrangement joins TRBV27 to TRBJ1-1, with 7 bases fitting TRBD1. CDR3 in amino acids: CASSSRGLAEAFF. CDR3 nucleotides: TGTGCCAGCAGTTCGAGGGGGCTCGCTGAAGCTTTCTTT.